Following are 3 T cell receptor beta chains from one sample sequenced in a study of monozygotic twins with inflammatory bowel disease. Reprocessing the 5' RACE reads, TCRdb reports a single entry for every CDR3 protein and omits DNA. This sample's clone table lists about 160,000 distinct CDR3 sequences. Input material: blood. The receptors shown here come from a human donor with ulcerative colitis or Crohn's disease, or a healthy co-twin of an affected twin (not recorded which).

This chain uses TRBV27 with TRBJ2-1; TCRdb indicates TRBD2, and absent DNA this call remains unverified. Germline CDR1 is MNHEY and CDR2 is SMNVEV (reference sequence). The CDR3 loop spans 15 amino acids. The CDR3 sequence is CASSRSGRNYNEQFF.

The V and J genes are TRBV7-9 and TRBJ1-5; the D call of TRBD1 rests on TCRdb alone, since no DNA is present to check it. The V gene's germline CDR1 is SEHNR and CDR2 FQNEAQ (reference sequence). This CDR3 is 15 amino acids long. The CDR3 sequence: CASSLETGGNQPQHF.

This chain links TRBV5-4 with TRBJ2-5; TCRdb indicates TRBD2, and absent DNA this call remains unverified. Germline-derived CDR1 and CDR2 are SGHNT and YYREEE (reference sequence). This CDR3 has 13 residues. The CDR3 is CASSFSGSETQYF. The full variable domain, completed using reference TRBV5-4 and TRBJ2-5, is ETGVTQSPTHLIKTRGQQVTLRCSSQSGHNTVSWYQQALGQGPQFIFQYYREEENGRGNFPPRFSGLQFPNYSSELNVNALELDDSALYLCASSFSGSETQYFGPGTRLLVL.